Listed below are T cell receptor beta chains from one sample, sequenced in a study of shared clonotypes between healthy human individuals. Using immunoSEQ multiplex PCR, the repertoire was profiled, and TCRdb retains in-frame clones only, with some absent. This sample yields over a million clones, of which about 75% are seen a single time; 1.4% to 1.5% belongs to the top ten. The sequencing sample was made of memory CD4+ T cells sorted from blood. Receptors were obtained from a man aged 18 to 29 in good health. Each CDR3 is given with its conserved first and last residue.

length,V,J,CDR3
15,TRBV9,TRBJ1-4,CASSARTDLSEKLFF
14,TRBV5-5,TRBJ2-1,CASRLAGGPPEQFF
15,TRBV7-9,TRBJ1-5,CASSLVGSSNQPQHF
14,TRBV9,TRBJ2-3,CASSVGTFGDTQYF
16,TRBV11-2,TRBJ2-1,CASSPGLAGLGNEQFF
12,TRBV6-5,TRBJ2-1,CASSYSKGEQFF
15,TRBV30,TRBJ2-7,CAWSGTSDSSYEQYF
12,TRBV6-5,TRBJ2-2,CASSYVGGELFF
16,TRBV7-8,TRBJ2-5,CASSLVSGAGRETQYF
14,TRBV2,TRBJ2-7,CASRSRDLTYEQYF
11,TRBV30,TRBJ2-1,CAWSPQVEQFF
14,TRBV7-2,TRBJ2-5,CASSLVARKETQYF
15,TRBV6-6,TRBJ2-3,CASRRLAKSTDTQYF
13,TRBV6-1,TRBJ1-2,CASSEDGSYGYTF
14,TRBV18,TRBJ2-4,CASSPPGDRNIQYF
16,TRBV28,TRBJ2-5,CASSPLLAGFQETQYF
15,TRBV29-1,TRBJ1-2,CSAQSAGTEVKGYTF
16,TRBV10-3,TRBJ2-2,CAISLGQGKNTGELFF
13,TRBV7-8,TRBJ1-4,CASSPVRAEKLFF
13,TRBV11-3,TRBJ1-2,CASSLEGGYGYTF
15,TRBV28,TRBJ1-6,CASSPVDRDDSPLHF
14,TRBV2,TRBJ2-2,CASTRARGNGELFF
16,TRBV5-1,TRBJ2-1,CASSSGTRGGFNEQFF
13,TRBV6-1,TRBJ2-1,CASSETAYNEQFF
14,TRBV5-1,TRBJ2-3,CASSPVQSTDTQYF
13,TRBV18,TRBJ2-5,CASSLQPQETQYF
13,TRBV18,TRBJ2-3,CASLKTGTDTQYF
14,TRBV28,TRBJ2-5,CASSSGQLKETQYF
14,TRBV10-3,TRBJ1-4,CATGGGPTNEKLFF
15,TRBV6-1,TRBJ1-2,CASSEAAGGNYGYTF
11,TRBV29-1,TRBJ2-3,CSVDRKDTQYF
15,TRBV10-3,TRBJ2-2,CAISESGLLTGELFF
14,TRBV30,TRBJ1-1,CAWRRGTGNTEAFF
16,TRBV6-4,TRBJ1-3,CASSAPGPSSGNTIYF
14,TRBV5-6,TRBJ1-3,CASSLVFSGNTIYF
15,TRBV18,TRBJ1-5,CASSRGQSFNQPQHF
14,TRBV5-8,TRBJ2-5,CASSQGTDQETQYF
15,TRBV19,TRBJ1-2,CASSIPRTGKDGYTF
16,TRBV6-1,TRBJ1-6,CASSEGWGADHSPLHF
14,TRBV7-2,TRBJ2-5,CASSLGAAKETQYF
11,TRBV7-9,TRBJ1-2,CASSLEGLLHF
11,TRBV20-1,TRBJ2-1,CSARVFYEQFF
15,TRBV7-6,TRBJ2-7,CASSLVGLAGDEQYF
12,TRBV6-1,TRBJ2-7,CASSMRPYEQYF
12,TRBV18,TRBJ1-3,CASSPDGNTIYF
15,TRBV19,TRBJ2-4,CASSILGVAKNIQYF
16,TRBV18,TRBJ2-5,CASSLGQAGTQETQYF
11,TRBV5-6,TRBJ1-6,CASSSGSPLHF
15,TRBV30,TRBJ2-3,CAWSQGRARTDTQYF